These T cell receptor beta chains were read from a single sample in a study of beta chain features in type 1 diabetes. Clones were sequenced by immunoSEQ multiplex PCR, and TCRdb holds only the in-frame ones, with some missing. The table lists around 250,000 clones, about 20% of them singletons. Sequencing used naive CD4+ T cells from blood. The source of these receptors is a woman aged 40 to 49 with type 1 diabetes. Each CDR3 is given with its conserved first and last residue. Each record gives: J gene, D gene, V gene, clone size, CDR3 protein, CDR3 DNA. D genes are given only for firm matches. The listing skips clone size in some rows; elsewhere it reads once, few, many or a size class.

TRBJ1-1	TRBD1	TRBV7-9	.	CASSRTGEVNTEAFF	TGTGCCAGCAGCCGCACAGGGGAGGTGAACACTGAAGCTTTCTTT
TRBJ2-7	TRBD1	TRBV7-8	.	CASSPTGTSYEQYF	TGTGCCAGCAGCCCGACAGGGACATCCTACGAGCAGTACTTC
TRBJ1-1	.	TRBV7-2	few	CASSLNRGGTEAFF	TGTGCCAGCAGCTTGAACCGGGGGGGCACTGAAGCTTTCTTT
TRBJ1-2	.	TRBV7-9	.	CASSSEGPYRYTF	TGTGCCAGCAGCTCGGAGGGTCCCTATCGCTACACCTTC
TRBJ1-1	.	TRBV29-1	few	CSVDPQEAVTEAFF	TGCAGCGTTGATCCCCAGGAGGCCGTGACTGAAGCTTTCTTT
TRBJ2-5	TRBD1	TRBV2	.	CASSPGQGIETQYF	TGTGCCAGCAGTCCGGGACAGGGTATTGAGACCCAGTACTTC
TRBJ2-3	.	TRBV7-2	.	CASSLGRGSTDTQYF	TGTGCCAGCAGCTTAGGAAGGGGCAGCACAGATACGCAGTATTTT
TRBJ2-7	.	TRBV18	.	CASSPGGGGEQYF	TGTGCCAGCTCACCGGGAGGTGGTGGCGAGCAGTACTTC
TRBJ2-1	.	TRBV5-1	.	CASSGLAIYNEQFF	TGCGCCAGCAGCGGGCTAGCCATCTACAATGAGCAGTTCTTC
TRBJ1-1	.	TRBV5-6	few	CASSSQRGKRMNTEAFF	TGTGCCAGCAGCTCCCAGCGAGGGAAGCGCATGAACACTGAAGCTTTCTTT
TRBJ2-3	.	TRBV7-9	few	CASSTRLEGTDTQYF	TGTGCCAGCAGCACTAGGCTAGAGGGCACAGATACGCAGTATTTT
TRBJ2-1	.	TRBV7-9	few	CASSPSAYNEQFF	TGTGCCAGCAGCCCTAGCGCCTACAATGAGCAGTTCTTC
TRBJ2-1	.	TRBV9	.	CASSVAGENNEQFF	TGTGCCAGCAGCGTAGCGGGTGAGAACAATGAGCAGTTCTTC
TRBJ1-1	.	TRBV5-6	.	CASSLSPEMNTEAFF	TGTGCCAGCAGCTTGAGCCCGGAGATGAACACTGAAGCTTTCTTT
TRBJ2-1	TRBD2	TRBV9	.	CASSAGTSGIEQFF	TGTGCCAGCAGCGCGGGGACTAGCGGGATAGAGCAGTTCTTC
TRBJ1-1	.	TRBV18	few	CASSPVRGDTEAFF	TGTGCCAGCTCACCTGTGAGAGGCGACACTGAAGCTTTCTTT
TRBJ1-1	TRBD1	TRBV4-2	.	CASSQNSGQTNTEAFF	TGTGCCAGCAGCCAGAACTCGGGACAGACAAACACTGAAGCTTTCTTT
TRBJ2-5	TRBD1	TRBV18	.	CASSRQGLRGETQYF	TGTGCCAGCTCGCGACAGGGATTGAGGGGAGAGACCCAGTACTTC
TRBJ1-4	TRBD1	TRBV29-1	.	CSVERGDRGSEKLFF	TGCAGCGTTGAACGGGGAGACAGGGGGAGTGAAAAACTGTTTTTT
TRBJ2-3	.	TRBV28	.	CASTLGLLSTDTQYF	TGTGCCAGCACGTTGGGACTCCTGAGCACAGATACGCAGTATTTT
TRBJ2-6	.	TRBV4-2	.	CASSQEGAASGANVLTF	TGTGCCAGCAGCCAAGAGGGCGCCGCCTCAGGGGCCAACGTCCTGACTTTC
TRBJ2-3	.	TRBV29-1	.	CSVEVGQSDTQYF	TGCAGCGTTGAAGTGGGACAATCGGATACGCAGTATTTT
TRBJ1-5	TRBD1	TRBV28	few	CASSFDQGAHQPQHF	TGTGCCAGCAGTTTCGATCAGGGGGCCCATCAGCCCCAGCATTTT